This T cell receptor (beta chain) appears in the sequencing data of a study of blood T cell repertoires in COVID-19. Assay: immunoSEQ multiplex PCR; the TCRdb copy retains only in-frame clones and omits some. Here the sample spans about 180,000 clones, 80% to 90% being singletons. This TCR derives from a man between 18 and 29 years old who had recovered from COVID-19. Sample: peripheral blood.

The CDR3 region has the DNA TGTGCCAGCAGCCCTAGGGAAGCAGCGGGAGTAGATACGCAGTATTTT. Translating gives CASSPREAAGVDTQYF. The chain combines TRBV7-2 with TRBJ2-3, with 8 bases lining up with TRBD2. The CDR3 is 16 amino acids. The ends lost 5 bases at V and 5 bases at J; junction bases unmatched: 12. The germline gives CDR1 SGHTA, CDR2 FQGNSA.